These T cell receptor beta chains were read from a single sample in a study of CD8+ T cells in alopecia areata. Sequencing was performed with immunoSEQ multiplex PCR; in TCRdb, only in-frame clones are kept and a portion is missing. The data hold 250,000 to 300,000 clones, with about three fifths observed a single time. This sample comprised CD4+ T cells sorted from blood, obtained at week 24, from a patient treated with tofacitinib. These receptors were obtained from a human donor with alopecia areata. CDR3s include the opening cysteine and the closing phenylalanine or tryptophan. Fields, in order: V gene, J gene, D gene, clone size, CDR3 DNA, CDR3 protein. A D gene is named only where the DNA matches it firmly. For some rows the clone size is stated as once, few or many, or as a class when expanded; others skip it.

>TRBV4-1|TRBJ1-1|NA|NA
TGCGCCAGCAGCCTCAGGGTCACCCCTGAAGCTTTCTTT
CASSLRVTPEAFF
>TRBV30|TRBJ1-1|TRBD1|NA
TGTGCCTGGAGTGTACCCCACTCCGGGACAGGGTTACAAGCTTTCTTT
CAWSVPHSGTGLQAFF
>TRBV5-6|TRBJ2-5|NA|NA
TGTGCCAGCAGCTTGGTGGCTAGCAACCAAGAGACCCAGTACTTC
CASSLVASNQETQYF
>TRBV7-8|TRBJ2-3|TRBD1|NA
TGTGCCAGCAGTGGGACAGGGGGCACAGATACGCAGTATTTT
CASSGTGGTDTQYF
>TRBV28|TRBJ2-4|TRBD2|once
TGTGCCAGCAGTTTATATGGACTAGCGGGGGGCCTAGCCAAAAACATTCAGTACTTC
CASSLYGLAGGLAKNIQYF
>TRBV5-1|TRBJ2-5|TRBD1|NA
TGCGCCACCGGGGACAGTAAAGAGACCCAGTACTTC
CATGDSKETQYF
>TRBV2|TRBJ1-2|NA|NA
TGTGCCAGCAGTGAAGCGGTGGGGGGCTACACCTTC
CASSEAVGGYTF
>TRBV2|TRBJ2-3|NA|NA
TGTGCCAGCAGTGAAGGAACTCCCCAGGCAGATACGCAGTATTTT
CASSEGTPQADTQYF
>TRBV4-1|TRBJ1-3|NA|NA
TGCGCCAGCAGCCAAACACAGGGCTCTGGAAACACCATATATTTT
CASSQTQGSGNTIYF
>TRBV10-3|TRBJ1-1|NA|few
TGTGCCATCAGTGAAGGCACTGAAGCTTTCTTT
CAISEGTEAFF
>TRBV23-1|TRBJ2-6|NA|few
TGCGCCAGCAGTCAGACGGGCTCTGGGGCCAACGTCCTGACTTTC
CASSQTGSGANVLTF
>TRBV29-1|TRBJ2-7|NA|NA
TGCAGCGTTGAATTTACAGGCCACTACGAGCAGTACTTC
CSVEFTGHYEQYF
>TRBV6-5|TRBJ1-5|NA|once
TGTGCCAGCAGTTACTCCGGTCAGAACAATCAGCCCCAGCATTTT
CASSYSGQNNQPQHF
>TRBV23-1|TRBJ2-7|NA|few
TGCGCCAGCAGTCCGTGTGGGTTCGAGCAGTACTTC
CASSPCGFEQYF
>TRBV30|TRBJ1-1|TRBD1|NA
TGTGCCTGGAGTGATCGACAGGGTGAAGCTTTCTTT
CAWSDRQGEAFF
>TRBV30|TRBJ1-5|NA|once
TGTGCCTGCGGGGCCGCTTATCAGCCCCAGCATTTT
CACGAAYQPQHF
>TRBV2|TRBJ1-2|TRBD1|few
TGTGCCAGCAGTGAGGGCAGGGGGCATGGCTACACCTTC
CASSEGRGHGYTF
>TRBV5-1|TRBJ2-5|NA|NA
TGCGCCAGCAGGGTACCAGGAAAAGGAGAGACCCAGTACTTC
CASRVPGKGETQYF
>TRBV6-1|TRBJ1-5|NA|few
TGTGCCAGCTCGGAAGAGGGGGGCTATCAGCCCCAGCATTTT
CASSEEGGYQPQHF
>TRBV30|TRBJ1-5|TRBD1|NA
TGTGCCTGGAGGGGACAGGGGAATCAGCCCCAGCATTTT
CAWRGQGNQPQHF
>TRBV29-1|TRBJ1-2|NA|NA
TGCACCGTTGGGGGATTCTATGGCTACACCTTC
CTVGGFYGYTF
>TRBV5-4|TRBJ2-3|NA|few
TGTGCCAGCAGCACCTCAGATACGCAGTATTTT
CASSTSDTQYF
>TRBV15|TRBJ1-1|NA|few
TGTGCCACCAGCGGAGATTCTTTAAAACGGAACACTGAAGCTTTCTTT
CATSGDSLKRNTEAFF
>TRBV6-1|TRBJ2-2|TRBD2|NA
TGTGCCAGCAGCCTTAGCGGGGCCAACACCGGGGAGCTGTTTTTT
CASSLSGANTGELFF
>TRBV6-5|TRBJ1-2|NA|NA
TGTGCCAGCAGGGGGGCTGGAGGGCACTATGGCTACACCTTC
CASRGAGGHYGYTF
>TRBV7-2|TRBJ2-3|NA|NA
TGTGCCAGCAGCCTCTTCGATACGCAGTATTTT
CASSLFDTQYF
>TRBV23-1|TRBJ2-3|NA|NA
TGCGCCAGCAGTCAATGGCTGAGGGGCGGCACAGATACGCAGTATTTT
CASSQWLRGGTDTQYF
>TRBV5-1|TRBJ1-2|TRBD1|NA
TGCGCCAGCAGTAGGGGCAGGGGGACAGACGTTGGCTACACCTTC
CASSRGRGTDVGYTF
>TRBV10-3|TRBJ2-5|NA|NA
TGTGCCATCAGTGGAGATGGAGAGACCCAGTACTTC
CAISGDGETQYF
>TRBV29-1|TRBJ1-2|NA|NA
TGCAGCTTCTCGGGCGGGAATGGCTACACCTTC
CSFSGGNGYTF
>TRBV19|TRBJ2-3|TRBD1|few
TGTGCCAGTAATCACCGACAGGGTGGTACAGATACGCAGTATTTT
CASNHRQGGTDTQYF
>TRBV6-5|TRBJ2-1|TRBD1|NA
TGTGCCAGCAGAAGGGACAGCTCCTACAATGAGCAGTTCTTC
CASRRDSSYNEQFF
>TRBV5-6|TRBJ1-1|TRBD1|NA
TGTGCCAGCAGCGGAGGGGGCCAAAAAGCTTTCTTT
CASSGGGQKAFF
>TRBV18|TRBJ1-1|NA|NA
TGTGCCAGCTCACCAACGGTCGGCGGGAACACTGAAGCTTTCTTT
CASSPTVGGNTEAFF
>TRBV25-1|TRBJ2-5|NA|once
TGTGCCAGCGGACATCCAGAAGTTCAAGAGACCCAGTACTTC
CASGHPEVQETQYF
>TRBV6-5|TRBJ2-5|TRBD2|few
TGTGCCAGCAAGAAAAGCGGGGGGGTAAGGGAGACCCAGTACTTC
CASKKSGGVRETQYF
>TRBV15|TRBJ2-7|NA|NA
TGTGCCACCAGCAGAGATCCCGGTTCCTACGAGCAGTACTTC
CATSRDPGSYEQYF
>TRBV7-2|TRBJ1-2|NA|many
TGTGCCAGCAGAGGGGCGAACTATGGCTACACCTTC
CASRGANYGYTF
>TRBV2|TRBJ1-2|NA|NA
TGTGCCAGCGGCGGGACAAACTATGGCTACACCTTC
CASGGTNYGYTF
>TRBV28|TRBJ2-7|NA|few
TGTGCCAGCAGTCCCTTCTCCTACGAGCAGTACTTC
CASSPFSYEQYF
>TRBV7-3|TRBJ1-1|TRBD1|few
TGTGCCAGCAGCCCCGAGGCCGGACAGGGGAACACTGAAGCTTTCTTT
CASSPEAGQGNTEAFF
>TRBV2|TRBJ2-3|NA|NA
TGTGCCAGTGAGGGGGGCCATACAGATACGCAGTATTTT
CASEGGHTDTQYF
>TRBV30|TRBJ2-1|NA|NA
TGTGCCTGGAGTAAGACCAATGAGCAGTTCTTC
CAWSKTNEQFF
>TRBV28|TRBJ2-7|NA|NA
TGTGCCAGCAGTTCCCACCCCTACGAGCAGTACTTC
CASSSHPYEQYF
>TRBV7-2|TRBJ2-5|NA|NA
TGTGCCAGCAGCTTAGGGGGGCAAGAGACCCAGTACTTC
CASSLGGQETQYF
>TRBV7-2|TRBJ1-5|TRBD1|NA
TGTGCCAGCAGCTTAGGATACAGGGGCGGTCAGCATTTT
CASSLGYRGGQHF
>TRBV29-1|TRBJ2-7|TRBD1|NA
TGCAGCGTTCGTAGGGACAGCCTCTCCTACGAGCAGTACTTC
CSVRRDSLSYEQYF
>TRBV4-3|TRBJ2-2|TRBD2|NA
TGCGCCAGCAGCCAAGATATGGGGCTAGCGGGGGCCCCGAACACCGGGGAGCTGTTTTTT
CASSQDMGLAGAPNTGELFF
>TRBV30|TRBJ2-5|NA|NA
TGTGCCTGGAGTGTCGGTGAAGAGACCCAGTACTTC
CAWSVGEETQYF
>TRBV6-5|TRBJ2-7|NA|NA
TGTGCCAGCAGTCAAAACTACGAGCAGTACTTC
CASSQNYEQYF
>TRBV5-4|TRBJ2-5|TRBD2|NA
TGTGCCAGCAGCTTAGTAGCGGGGGATGCGGAGACCCAGTACTTC
CASSLVAGDAETQYF
>TRBV4-2|TRBJ2-5|NA|NA
TGTGCCAGCAGCCAAGGATCGATTAAAGAGACCCAGTACTTC
CASSQGSIKETQYF